The next 22 T cell receptor beta chains were all read from a single sample in a study of OX40 agonist ivuxolimab in advanced cancers. The assay was immunoSEQ multiplex PCR, and TCRdb's table has in-frame clones only and misses some. The table shows around 74,000 clones, with less than 90% occurring only once. This sample comprised CD4+ or CD8+ T cells sorted from blood, obtained in a trial of the OX40 agonist ivuxolimab. The receptors stem from an adult with an advanced solid tumor such as melanoma, head and neck, liver or kidney cancer.

The chain joins TRBV6-5 to TRBJ1-3; D perhaps matches TRBD1 (6 bases). The CDR3 covers 15 residues. From germline, CDR1 is MNHEY and CDR2 SVGAGI. V lost 5 bases and J 2 bases, leaving 13 bases between the germline ends. For the CDR3, the DNA is TGTGCCAGCAGTAACCGGGACACAACTGGAAACACCATATATTTT. Residues: CASSNRDTTGNTIYF.

CDR3 region: CASRGRATNMNTDTQYF. In DNA, the CDR3 is TGCGCCAGCAGAGGCAGGGCGACTAATATGAACACAGATACGCAGTATTTT. The V and J genes are TRBV5-1 and TRBJ2-3; D assignment may be TRBD1 or TRBD2 (5 bases each). The CDR3 is 17 residues long. In germline, CDR1 is SGHRS, CDR2 YFSETQ. V was cut by 5 bases and J by 2 bases, with 21 bases left in between. Using reference TRBV5-1 and TRBJ2-3 for the parts outside the CDR3, the full variable domain is KAGVTQTPRYLIKTRGQQVTLSCSPISGHRSVSWYQQTPGQGLQFLFEYFSETQRNKGNFPGRFSGRQFSNSRSEMNVSTLELGDSALYLCASRGRATNMNTDTQYFGPGTRLTVL.

The chain combines TRBV5-1 with TRBJ1-2, with D possibly TRBD1 on 5 matching bases. The germline CDR1 and CDR2 sequences are SGHRS and YFSETQ. CDR3 length equals 18 residues. Trimming stripped 6 bases from V and 0 bases from J, with 24 bases between. The CDR3 loop reads CASTHSLDSLQANYGYTF. The CDR3 nucleotides read TGCGCCAGCACGCACTCCCTCGACAGTTTGCAAGCTAACTATGGCTACACCTTC.

The CDR3 loop is CASSETGRKETQYF. The CDR3 nucleotides are TGTGCCAGCAGTGAGACAGGGCGGAAAGAGACCCAGTACTTC. The chain couples TRBV6-5 to TRBJ2-5, with TRBD1 identical over 7 bases. CDR3 length equals 14 residues. V was clipped by 5 bases and J by 3 bases; unmatched bases: 6. Germline loops: CDR1 MNHEY, CDR2 SVGAGI.

This chain joins TRBV7-9 and TRBJ2-7; a possible D gene is TRBD2 (6 bases). The CDR3 contains 14 residues. Germline loops: CDR1 SEHNR, CDR2 FQNEAQ (reference sequence). The V gene lost 5 bases and the J gene lost 7 bases, with 18 bases spanning the gap. The CDR3 here is CASSPGGGTGEQYF. As DNA, the CDR3 is TGTGCCAGCAGCCCCGGAGGAGGGACCGGGGAGCAGTACTTC.

The CDR3 DNA is TGTGCCAGCAGCTTGGGAGCCGGCGCTGAAGCTTTCTTT. Protein product: CASSLGAGAEAFF. V is TRBV7-9 and J is TRBJ1-1; no firm D call. CDR3 length: 13 amino acids. The germline V gene has CDR1 SEHNR and CDR2 FQNEAQ (reference sequence). V shed 3 bases and J shed 6 bases, with 11 bases lying between them. Combining the CDR3 with reference TRBV7-9 and TRBJ1-1 gives the whole variable domain DTGVSQNPRHKITKRGQNVTFRCDPISEHNRLYWYRQTLGQGPEFLTYFQNEAQLEKSRLLSDRFSAERPKGSFSTLEIQRTEQGDSAMYLCASSLGAGAEAFFGQGTRLTVV.

The rearrangement links TRBV10-2 to TRBJ2-7; 7 bases map to TRBD1. The V gene end was trimmed by 3 bases and the J gene end by 5 bases; junction bases not matched to a gene: 10. The CDR3 totals 15 residues. CDR1 WSHSY and CDR2 SAAADI come from the germline V gene. CDR3 sequence reads: CASSDQGDSFDEQYF. The CDR3 nucleotides read TGCGCCAGCAGTGACCAGGGGGATTCTTTCGACGAGCAGTACTTC.

This clone came up a few times. V usage is TRBV19 and J usage is TRBJ1-2, with D possibly being TRBD1 (6 bases). The V end lost 7 bases, the J end lost 4 bases, and 16 bases lay between the germline ends. This CDR3 is 14 amino acids long. Germline CDR1 is LNHDA and CDR2 is SQIVND (reference sequence). The CDR3 spells CASKWSQGVYGYTF. CDR3 DNA: TGTGCCAGTAAGTGGTCACAGGGCGTCTATGGCTACACCTTC.

The V and J genes are TRBV6-6 and TRBJ1-6; D is unresolved. This CDR3 is built from 12 residues. In germline, CDR1 is MNHNY, CDR2 SVGAGI (reference sequence). V lost 6 bases and J 6 bases, leaving 6 bases between the germline ends. The CDR3 region has the DNA TGTGCCAGCAGACAGACTAATTCACCCCTCCACTTT. Translated, it gives CASRQTNSPLHF.

The CDR3: CASSPPGRRNTQYF. In DNA form, the CDR3 reads TGTGCCAGCAGCCCTCCGGGACGGCGAAATACGCAGTATTTT. J is TRBJ2-3 and V is TRBV28, with D possibly called TRBD1 or TRBD2 (5 bases each). The germline CDR1 and CDR2 sequences are MDHEN and SYDVKM. This CDR3 spans 14 amino acids. Trimming removed 6 bases at V and 7 bases at J, with 17 bases between.

The gene calls are TRBV6-6 and TRBJ2-7, with D perhaps assigned TRBD1 or TRBD2 (5 bases each). The CDR3 has 14 amino acids. With 0 bases removed from V and 7 bases from J, the gap between germline ends came to 13 bases. Germline values: CDR1 MNHNY, CDR2 SVGAGI (reference sequence). CDR3 sequence: CASSYSGDGYEQYF. In DNA, the CDR3 is TGTGCCAGCAGTTACTCAGGGGACGGGTATGAGCAGTACTTC.

V gene TRBV5-3 combines with J gene TRBJ2-1; 7 bases are a match to TRBD2. TRBV5-3 qualifies as an ORF whose function is uncertain. This CDR3 comprises 15 residues. J lost 7 bases, V lost 5 bases, and 12 bases had no gene match. The CDR3 nucleotides are TGTGCCAGAAGAAACCGGGAGGTCCCGAGGAATGAGCAGTTCTTC. It specifies CARRNREVPRNEQFF.

A remark on this clone: Mismatch with germline at one junction end may stem from a read error. The chain employs TRBV7-7 and TRBJ2-2; a possible D gene is TRBD2 (6 bases). Germline V lookup: CDR1 SSHAT, CDR2 FNYEAQ (reference sequence). This CDR3 spans 15 amino acids. The CDR3 reads CASSLAAGSGGELFF. The CDR3 nucleotides are TGTGCTAGCAGCTTAGCCGCGGGATCGGGCGGGGAGCTGTTTTTT.

The chain has TRBV10-3 and TRBJ1-5; tentatively, D is TRBD1 (5 bases). The CDR3 length is 12 residues. The germline V gene encodes CDR1 ENHRY and CDR2 SYGVKD. Between the trimmed V and J ends, which lost 6 bases and 5 bases, there was a span of 8 bases. The CDR3 DNA sequence: TGTGCCATCAGCTCGGGGGATCAGCCCCAGCATTTT. It encodes CAISSGDQPQHF.

The chain combines TRBV6-1 with TRBJ2-2; TRBD1 aligns across 7 bases. In germline, CDR1 is MNHNS, CDR2 SASEGT. Trimming took 6 bases from V and 5 from J; bases not matched to a gene: 3. The CDR3 has 13 residues. As DNA, the CDR3 is TGTGCCAGCAGGAGGGGACAGACCGGGGAGCTGTTTTTT. Protein product: CASRRGQTGELFF.

The CDR3 loop reads CASTVLGSTDTQYF. The CDR3, as DNA: TGTGCCAGCACCGTCTTGGGAAGCACAGATACGCAGTATTTT. This rearrangement joins TRBV2 to TRBJ2-3, with unresolved D. Germline assignment: CDR1 SNHLY and CDR2 FYNNEI. The CDR3 is 14 residues long. Trimming removed 7 bases from V and 0 bases from J, with 11 bases in between.

The chain uses TRBV7-2 and TRBJ1-2; D gene unclear. This CDR3 contains 12 residues. Germline V CDR1 and CDR2: SGHTA, FQGNSA. Trimming pared 1 base from V and 4 bases from J, leaving 4 bases between. CDR3 residues: CASSLDTYGYTF. CDR3 bases: TGTGCCAGCAGCTTAGACACCTATGGCTACACCTTC.

The rearrangement uses TRBV6-5 and TRBJ1-5; 7 bases line up with TRBD1. There are 13 residues in the CDR3. V lost 5 bases, J lost 2 bases, and 0 bases stayed unmatched. From germline, CDR1 is MNHEY and CDR2 SVGAGI. The CDR3 loop is CASSDRGNQPQHF. The CDR3 region has the DNA TGTGCCAGCAGTGACAGGGGCAATCAGCCCCAGCATTTT.

The chain employs TRBV6-1 and TRBJ1-4; TRBD1 matches 9 bases. The CDR3 has 14 residues. CDR1 is MNHNS, CDR2 SASEGT, per germline. Unmatched junction bases numbered 10, after V lost 10 bases and J lost 7 bases. Here the CDR3 reads CAILPGQGFEKLFF. CDR3 nucleotides: TGTGCCATTCTGCCGGGACAGGGTTTTGAAAAACTGTTTTTT.

The chain combines TRBV30 with TRBJ1-6; D is perhaps TRBD1 (5 bases). The CDR3 is 16 amino acids. Germline V lookup: CDR1 GTSNPN, CDR2 SVGIG (reference sequence). Trimming pared 1 base from V and 10 bases from J, leaving 20 bases between. The CDR3 protein is CAWSALIGQARSPLHF. The CDR3 nucleotides are TGTGCCTGGAGTGCTCTAATCGGACAAGCGAGATCACCCCTCCACTTT.

In its sample, this clone was seen a few times. V and J are TRBV19 and TRBJ1-1, with a possible D match to TRBD1 (5 bases). With 9 bases removed from V and 1 base from J, the gap between germline ends came to 12 bases. CDR3 size: 13 residues. Germline assignment: CDR1 LNHDA and CDR2 SQIVND (reference sequence). Here the CDR3 reads CASQRQTNTEAFF. CDR3 coding DNA: TGTGCCAGCCAGAGACAGACGAACACTGAAGCTTTCTTT. The entire variable domain, with the rest obtained from reference TRBV19 and TRBJ1-1, is as follows: DGGITQSPKYLFRKEGQNVTLSCEQNLNHDAMYWYRQDPGQGLRLIYYSQIVNDFQKGDIAEGYSVSREKKESFPLTVTSAQKNPTAFYLCASQRQTNTEAFFGQGTRLTVV.

V usage is TRBV7-9 and J usage is TRBJ1-6; TRBD1 matches at 7 bases. Germline CDR1 is SEHNR and CDR2 is FQNEAQ (reference sequence). The CDR3 runs 17 residues. V trimming: 1 base; J trimming: 9 bases; junction bases outside the gene matches: 12. CDR3 coding DNA: TGTGCCAGCAGCTTAGGGGGACAGTCGATTACCACTTCACCCCTCCACTTT. It codes for CASSLGGQSITTSPLHF.